This TCR beta chain derives from a study of cytomegalovirus exposure and HLA in healthy donors (dated by TCRdb to about 2017). Some background on the complete study: An earlier analysis of around 600 of the donors reported 276 Gb of sequence data and 100 million to 130 million unique TCR beta sequences from around 200 million T cells. Both class I and class II loci were covered by HLA typing, at four-digit resolution. In addition to the first cohort of 666 subjects, a separate validation cohort of approximately 120 different subjects was used. Among roughly 400 genotyped donors of the cohort, an average of about 220,000 unique TCR beta nucleotide sequences was sequenced per donor, of which about 18% were non-productive. A later analysis re-analyzed previously published TCR beta repertoires from 600 to 850 donors and added high-resolution HLA genotyping to study TCR occurrence patterns. To predict cytomegalovirus infection status, the study combined high-throughput TCR immunosequencing, statistical association of individual TCRs with disease status, and machine learning. In an earlier analysis of 500 to 650 of the donors, high-throughput TCR beta sequencing was used to judge whether each TCR beta V gene segment behaved as functional or pseudogenic. The genetic ancestry cluster associated with self-reported Caucasian donors included approximately 85% of the roughly 400 genotyped donors. Donor age, sex, ethnicity and CMV serostatus were compiled together with the repertoire data. Using immunosequencing, the study profiled T cell repertoires from around 670 subjects and related those repertoires to cytomegalovirus serostatus. Every repertoire in the discovery cohort had been generated on one and the same sequencing platform. Rather than using new phenotypic data, the later analysis identified candidate immune exposures from TCR beta sequences and from how often those sequences occurred across donors. Genome-wide SNP genotypes for about three fifths of the roughly 670 donors were used in a later genetic analysis, which treated that subset as a discovery cohort. The number of donors typed differed by locus, with 629-630 for A, B, C, DRB1 and DQB1, over 500 for DQA1, 606 for DPA1, and around 450 for DPB1. Because of strong linkage in the cohort, a handful of DR-DQ haplotypes were treated as single units for association and clustering. An early release covering some 640 HLA-typed donors comprised approximately 290 gigabases of sequencing data and some 79 million unique TCR sequences. The aim of the study was to test whether cataloging public T cell receptors could identify signatures of past pathogen exposure.

The cohort was made up of roughly 670 healthy bone marrow donors. At the time of sampling, all cohort members were nominally healthy, though unrecorded immune exposures were likely present. The donor tested CMV seronegative and was one of the 352 seronegative cohort members. Each donor provided a peripheral blood sample, and peripheral blood mononuclear cells were used for TCR beta sequencing. The Qiagen DNeasy Blood Extraction Kit was used to extract genomic DNA from the blood cell samples. The CDR1 and CDR2 encoded by the germline V gene are SNHLY and FYNNEI. Relative to germline, V is 10 bases shorter and J is 0 bases shorter, with 13 bases between their ends. From cysteine to phenylalanine, the CDR3 is 13 amino acids long. The kept DNA is CDR3 alone, 39 bases in frame from the first base. Study-level results and caveats: Because HLA typing was missing for some donors at each locus, association tests included only the typed subset. When HLA alleles, especially DR and DQ, strongly co-occurred, TCR associations were difficult to assign to individual alleles. Sequencing depth was assumed to be roughly uniform across donors in the presence/absence analyses, though that assumption may not hold. According to a later analysis, TCR association rates differed among HLA loci, with DRB1 alleles showing the most associated TCRs and HLA-C alleles showing the fewest. It was suggested by the authors that the approach could potentially be generalized to other disease states and immunological phenotypes. For the cohort, immune exposure information was limited to CMV serostatus. Broadly in line with IMGT annotations, most TCR beta V segments showed up in productive rearrangements about 87% or about 30% of the time in an earlier analysis of about 500 of the donors. According to a later analysis, parvovirus B19, influenza, CMV and Epstein-Barr virus appeared linked to several top co-occurrence clusters. This cohort had only TCR beta chains sequenced, and the lack of alpha or paired-chain data limited which features could be detected. A further reported finding was that TCR beta sequences accurately predicted the HLA-A and HLA-B alleles for most subjects in the first cohort. According to a later genetic analysis, donors in an Asian-associated ancestry cluster had fewer N-insertions in productive TCRs than the approximately 670-donor mean. Most TCR sequences were seen in very few donors, while some public TCRs were found in many individuals. Specific HLA alleles were associated with about 17,000 TCR beta sequences at a false discovery rate of 0.05 in a later analysis. In vitro tests confirmed that a few of the cytomegalovirus-associated TCR beta chains recognize cytomegalovirus antigens. A later analysis found that most CMV-associated TCR beta chains appeared HLA-restricted, with HLA associations seemingly driven largely by CMV exposure. In a later analysis, HLA-associated TCR beta chains were found to be more clonally expanded and to have lower generation probabilities than equally common non-associated chains. Because counts were too low, seventeen rarely observed V segments, including chromosome 9 orphons, were left out of the earlier analysis of a few hundred of the donors. A cluster of highly shared sequence variants was judged likely to be a technical artifact of the sequencing pipeline. The classifier was reported to diagnose cytomegalovirus status with high specificity and sensitivity in both the original and validation cohorts. The study gave a list of 150 to 200 TCR beta chains associated with cytomegalovirus. Some IMGT-functional V segments, including TRBV6-2 and TRBV6-3, could not be distinguished by the 87-base-pair reads and were therefore excluded. Linkage disequilibrium might explain the correlated functional status among segregating V segments, but an unknown experimental factor could not be ruled out. V-gene and J-gene trimming of TCR beta chains was associated with a missense DCLRE1C variant in a later genetic analysis, and the association was replicated in an independent cohort.

To note about this clone: This clone's antigen is unknown. Per-base quality was not reported, and no clone a single base away is much larger than it.

Preparation of the library involved the immunoSEQ multiplex PCR assay. The multiplex PCR relied on a mix of 60 forward primers for TCR Vbeta segments and 13 reverse primers for TCR Jbeta segments. The CDR3 region of rearranged TCR beta genes was amplified from genomic DNA with a multiplex PCR assay. The amplified TCR beta libraries were sequenced on the Illumina HiSeq System as 87-base-pair reads. In the paper's pipeline: A later analysis counted some 74 million unique TCR beta chains across the 666 repertoires, and 10 million to 11 million of these chains were shared by at least two donors. Raw reads were error-corrected and collapsed into unique sequences with a nearest-neighbor algorithm that merged closely related sequences to remove PCR and sequencing errors. V, D and J gene segments were assigned by aligning CDR3 sequences to IMGT reference sequences. For a sequence to be retained, a match of at least six nucleotides to both a V gene segment and a J gene segment was required. Rearrangements were classified as productive when the CDR3 lacked stop codons and remained in frame with V and J, and all other rearrangements were classified as non-productive. CDR3 was defined according to IMGT convention as the region running from the second conserved V-encoded cysteine to the conserved J-encoded phenylalanine. The earlier analysis of some 600 of the donors excluded sequences that lacked an unambiguous match to a single V gene segment. An earlier analysis of approximately 590 of the donors called V segments functional above 56.7% productive rearrangements and segregating when the between-donor standard deviation exceeded 5%. To diagnose cytomegalovirus status from the catalog of TCR beta chain sequences, a statistical classification framework was built. In a later analysis, TCR nucleotide sequences were compared against IMGT/GENE-DB human TR gene sequences so that V and J genes could be assigned. Using the TCRdist pipeline, a later analysis assigned CDR3 sequences along with most-parsimonious VDJ recombination scenarios. A later analysis defined each TCR beta chain by its CDR3 amino acid sequence plus V-gene family, and excluded reads lacking a unique V-gene family. To address suspected cross-contamination and a sequencing artifact, a later analysis removed a few hundred highly shared, low-generation-probability nucleotide sequences. For each public chain, a later analysis derived a clonal expansion index from normalized ranks of inferred template counts within each repertoire. In a later analysis, generation probabilities were computed with a VDJ recombination model fitted to out-of-frame rearrangements, and the resulting probabilities were checked against IGoR. In a later analysis, TCR-TCR, TCR-HLA and TCR-CMV co-occurrence was scored with hypergeometric tests, and a repertoire-size bias correction was applied to TCR pairs. A later analysis estimated false discovery rates by permuting HLA or CMV assignments 20 times. A later analysis grouped co-occurring TCRs with DBSCAN, adding TCRdist sequence similarity when clustering within HLA-allele-positive subsets. Co-occurrence clustering excluded repertoires with fewer than 30,000 or more than 120,000 public chains, plus five with anomalous nucleotide sharing. Sourced from immuneACCESS, this table was stored by TCRdb with only in-frame sequences that have V and J called. A share of the clones is absent; for the studies checked, an unresolved V gene accounts for under half, and the remainder has no known explanation. From that table come the V and J calls and clone size; the DNA was used to work out D and trimming. This sample is represented by 150,000 to 200,000 clones; 80% of them were singletons. The top ten constitute about 1.3% of the sample.

The chain is encoded by TRBV2 joined to TRBJ2-7; perhaps TRBD1 is the D gene, with 5 bases matching. The TCR originated in a man between 25 and 39 years old in good health and CMV-seronegative. Sequencing used PBMCs. This receptor has the CDR3 CAILRGTSYEQYF. The DNA reads TGTGCCATCCTTAGGGGAACCTCCTACGAGCAGTACTTC.